Listed below are T cell receptor beta chains from one sample, sequenced in a study of T cell responses to AZD1222 COVID-19 vaccine. Generated by immunoSEQ multiplex PCR, the TCRdb table keeps only in-frame clones and is missing some. The table records roughly 150,000 clones, 90% to 95% of them present only once. Specimen: peripheral blood, collected 28 days after the second AZD1222 dose. These receptors were obtained from an adult who received the AZD1222 COVID-19 vaccine. The CDR3 runs from the conserved cysteine through the conserved F or W. A D gene is named only where the DNA matches it firmly. Rows give clone size only sometimes, using once, few, many, or a class for an expanded clone.

cdr3_nt cdr3_aa clone_size d_call j_call v_call
TGTGCCAGCAGTGTTAGGGCTGGAAATTCACCCCTCCACTTT CASSVRAGNSPLHF once - TRBJ1-6 TRBV2
TGTGCCAGCAGTCTATGGACTAGCGGGAGGGCTATATACAATGAGCAGTTCTTC CASSLWTSGRAIYNEQFF - TRBD2 TRBJ2-1 TRBV6-6
TGCAGTGCTAGTCCATCCCTAGCGGGAGAAAGGAAGACCCAGTACTTC CSASPSLAGERKTQYF - TRBD2 TRBJ2-5 TRBV20-1
TGTGCCATCAGGGCCGGAGGTGGGGGGAATCAGCCCCAGCATTTT CAIRAGGGGNQPQHF - - TRBJ1-5 TRBV10-3
TGTGCCAGCAGCCCACATTATGGACTAGTTATGCGCAATGAGCAGTTCTTC CASSPHYGLVMRNEQFF - TRBD2 TRBJ2-1 TRBV11-2
TGTGCCAGCAGCTTCCTCTCCTATAATTCACCCCTCCACTTT CASSFLSYNSPLHF - - TRBJ1-6 TRBV11-2
TGTGCCAGCAGTGAACTGGGTATCAATGAGCAGTTCTTC CASSELGINEQFF - - TRBJ2-1 TRBV6-1
TGTGCCAGCAATCGACTCGGGGGACCCTATGGCTACACCTTC CASNRLGGPYGYTF - - TRBJ1-2 TRBV28
TGTGCCAGCAGCTGGAGATTGGGGACCTACGAGCAGTACTTC CASSWRLGTYEQYF - - TRBJ2-7 TRBV5-5
TGTGCCAGCAGCCGAAGTTCCACTGAAGCTTTCTTT CASSRSSTEAFF - - TRBJ1-1 TRBV7-9
TGTGCCAGTAGTTCGTGGCAGAGAAACTACGAGCAGTACTTC CASSSWQRNYEQYF - - TRBJ2-7 TRBV19
TGTGCCAGCAGGAGGGTGGGCGGAAACACCATATATTTT CASRRVGGNTIYF once - TRBJ1-3 TRBV12-3/TRBV12-4
TGCGCCAGCAGCTCTGACAGGGGCGGTCAGCCCCAGCATTTT CASSSDRGGQPQHF many TRBD1 TRBJ1-5 TRBV5-1
TGTGCCAGTAGTATTGCCAGGGGGTTGAATCAGCCCCAGCATTTT CASSIARGLNQPQHF - TRBD1 TRBJ1-5 TRBV19
TGTGCCAGCAGCTTGACAGCACCCGGAGAAAAACTGTTTTTT CASSLTAPGEKLFF - - TRBJ1-4 TRBV5-5